Shown below are 9 T cell receptor beta chains from a single sample sequenced in a study of blood T cell repertoires in COVID-19 (dated by TCRdb to 2020 to 2022). The method was the immunoSEQ multiplex PCR assay. TCRdb retrieved this table from immuneACCESS and kept in-frame rearrangements only. Not all clones are present; in checked studies, unresolved V genes account for under half, and no reason is known for the remainder. The sample table lists 25,000 to 35,000 clones, around 94% of them with a count of one. The ten largest clonotypes hold more than 0.8% of the sample. Sequencing used peripheral blood. These receptors all come from a woman between 65 and 79 years old with COVID-19, enrolled during active disease.

The genes are TRBV6-2 or TRBV6-3 and TRBJ2-7; 11 nucleotides align to TRBD2. V lost 2 bases, J lost 0 bases, and 3 bases stayed unmatched. The CDR3 loop spans 16 amino acids. CDR1 is MNHEY, CDR2 SVGEGT, per germline. The CDR3 DNA sequence: TGTGCCAGCAGTTACGGACTAGCGGGCGTCTCCTACGAGCAGTACTTC. It specifies CASSYGLAGVSYEQYF.

J is TRBJ1-5 and V is TRBV19; D not resolved. Germline lookup yields CDR1 LNHDA and CDR2 SQIVND (reference sequence). The V gene lost 2 bases and the J gene lost 4 bases, with 6 bases spanning the gap. The CDR3 loop spans 13 amino acids. CDR3 nucleotides: TGTGCCAGTAGTATACAGTTAAATCAGCCCCAGCATTTT. It translates to CASSIQLNQPQHF.

This rearrangement joins TRBV4-1 to TRBJ1-2; D is possibly TRBD1 (6 bases). Germline loops: CDR1 MGHRA, CDR2 YSYEKL. CDR3 length equals 16 residues. V dropped 4 bases and J dropped 4 bases, with 19 bases sitting between them. In DNA form, the CDR3 reads TGCGCCAGCAGCCGAGGAGAACAGGGTCCCTCCTATGGCTACACCTTC. Translation: CASSRGEQGPSYGYTF.

About this clone: The junction departs from germline at one end; a sequencing error may be responsible. V usage is TRBV11-1 and J usage is TRBJ2-1; D uncertain. In germline, CDR1 is SGHAT, CDR2 FQDESV (reference sequence). The CDR3 loop spans 16 amino acids. The CDR3 sequence is CASSLAELTSHNEQFF. CDR3 in DNA: TGTGCCAGCAGCTTAGCAGAACTCACCTCCCACAATGAGCAGTTCTTC.

This clone is a singleton in its sample. The V call is TRBV2, the J call TRBJ2-3; 9 bases line up with TRBD2. J was trimmed by 6 bases and V by 7 bases; bases with no gene match: 5. In germline, CDR1 is SNHLY, CDR2 FYNNEI. The CDR3 is 13 residues long. The CDR3 bases are TGTGCCAGCATAGCGGGAGTGGGTGATACGCAGTATTTT. It is translated as CASIAGVGDTQYF.

This clone has a single count. In DNA, the CDR3 is TGTGCCAGCACCCCAGAGAAGGGGTGGTGGACTGAAGCTTTCTTT. Its translation: CASTPEKGWWTEAFF. The gene calls are TRBV28 and TRBJ1-1; weak D call: TRBD1 (5 bases). The V end lost 7 bases, the J end lost 5 bases, and 20 bases lay between the germline ends. This CDR3 is built from 15 residues. CDR1 is MDHEN and CDR2 is SYDVKM in the germline V gene.

The CDR3 protein is CATSSGSGNYEQYF. The CDR3 nucleotides read TGTGCCACCAGTTCCGGTAGCGGAAACTACGAGCAGTACTTC. The chain combines TRBV15 with TRBJ2-7; the D gene is possibly TRBD2 (6 bases). Trimming pared 6 bases from V and 3 bases from J, leaving 15 bases between. The germline V gene has CDR1 LNHNV and CDR2 YYDKDF (reference sequence). The length of the CDR3 is 14 residues.

The chain combines TRBV5-1 with TRBJ2-1; 14 bases agree with TRBD2. Germline CDR1 is SGHRS and CDR2 is YFSETQ. The trim removed 4 bases at V and 4 bases at J, leaving 10 bases unmatched. The CDR3 has 18 residues. CDR3 protein: CASSRGGTSGSNYNEQFF. The CDR3 DNA reads as TGCGCCAGCAGCCGAGGAGGGACTAGCGGGAGTAATTACAATGAGCAGTTCTTC.

The V gene is TRBV29-1, the J gene TRBJ2-1, with 10 positions matching TRBD2. With V trimmed by 7 bases and J by 0 bases, 9 bases remained unmatched. The CDR3 has 16 amino acids. CDR1 and CDR2 (germline): SQVTM, ANQGSEA. The CDR3 coding sequence is TGCAGCGCTCGGACTAGCGGAACGAGCTCCTACAATGAGCAGTTCTTC. The encoded protein is CSARTSGTSSYNEQFF.